Following are 22 T cell receptor beta chains from one sample sequenced in a study of cytomegalovirus exposure and HLA in healthy donors. It was with 60 Vbeta and 13 Jbeta primers that the PCR ran. This table comes from immunoSEQ multiplex PCR, and its TCRdb copy is limited to in-frame clones, with some not included. The table lists 110,000 or so clones, roughly 71% of them singletons. Sequenced input: PBMCs. Receptor source: a man aged 18 to 29 in good health and CMV-seropositive.

V usage is TRBV28 and J usage is TRBJ2-7; D possibly corresponds to TRBD1 (6 bases). The germline V gene encodes CDR1 MDHEN and CDR2 SYDVKM. CDR3 length equals 15 residues. The V and J ends lost 1 base and 0 bases respectively, with 10 bases between them. The CDR3 bases are TGTGCCAGCAGTTTATTGGGACAAACCTCCTACGAGCAGTACTTC. Encoded protein: CASSLLGQTSYEQYF.

The chain is built from TRBV18 and TRBJ2-3, with 9 positions matching TRBD1. The CDR3 totals 15 residues. Germline loops: CDR1 KGHSH, CDR2 LQKENI. J was trimmed by 6 bases and V by 5 bases; bases with no gene match: 9. The CDR3 protein is CASSTRDRVSDTQYF. DNA of the CDR3: TGTGCCAGCTCAACCCGGGACAGGGTTTCGGATACGCAGTATTTT.

The rearrangement uses TRBV18 and TRBJ1-1; D may be TRBD1 (5 bases). Germline V gives CDR1 KGHSH, CDR2 LQKENI. The CDR3 totals 14 residues. V was trimmed by 1 base and J by 4 bases, leaving 10 bases between them. The CDR3, as DNA: TGTGCCAGCTCACCACGGGACTTCGGCACTGAAGCTTTCTTT. This translates into CASSPRDFGTEAFF.

The J gene is TRBJ2-1, the V gene TRBV11-3, with 9 bases lining up with TRBD2. In germline, CDR1 is SGHNT, CDR2 YENEEA. J gave up 7 bases and V 3 bases, and 7 bases lay outside the gene matches. The CDR3 consists of 15 residues. This CDR3 is CASSFSGGVGNEQFF. The DNA of the CDR3 is TGTGCCAGCAGCTTTAGCGGGGGCGTGGGAAATGAGCAGTTCTTC.

The V gene is TRBV4-1, the J gene TRBJ2-2, with D possibly being TRBD2 (7 bases). The CDR3 sequence is 19 residues long. Germline V gene lookup returns CDR1 MGHRA and CDR2 YSYEKL. Trimming took off 1 base at V and 4 bases at J, with 22 bases between the two ends. The CDR3 DNA reads as TGCGCCAGCAGCCAAGCCCTTGCCCACGGGGGCGGGGGCACCGGGGAGCTGTTTTTT. Translation gives CASSQALAHGGGGTGELFF.

The V gene is TRBV6-1, the J gene TRBJ2-1, with 7 bases fitting TRBD1. The V gene end was trimmed by 6 bases and the J gene end by 1 base; junction bases not matched to a gene: 3. The CDR3 is 14 residues long. CDR1 and CDR2 from the germline V gene are MNHNS and SASEGT. CDR3 sequence: CASSSDRSYNEQFF. The CDR3 bases are TGTGCCAGCAGCTCGGACAGGTCCTACAATGAGCAGTTCTTC.

The CDR3 is CASSQRTGGLAKNIQYF. The CDR3 DNA follows: TGTGCCAGCAGCCAGAGGACAGGGGGTTTAGCCAAAAACATTCAGTACTTC. The chain recombines TRBV13 with TRBJ2-4; 10 bases agree with TRBD1. V was pared by 5 bases and J by 0 bases, with 7 bases of the junction left unmatched. CDR3 length equals 17 residues. Germline V lookup: CDR1 PRHDT, CDR2 FYEKMQ (reference sequence).

This chain links TRBV5-1 with TRBJ2-7, with 7 bases fitting TRBD1. V shed 0 bases and J 6 bases; nucleotides not matched to a gene: 0. The germline V gene has CDR1 SGHRS and CDR2 YFSETQ. This CDR3 spans 12 amino acids. CDR3 sequence: CASSLDRGEQYF. CDR3 sequence (DNA): TGCGCCAGCAGCTTGGACAGGGGCGAGCAGTACTTC.

The rearrangement links TRBV18 to TRBJ1-1; D gene uncertain. The CDR3 is made up of 15 amino acids. V was shortened by 6 bases and J by 5 bases, with 19 bases between the two germline ends. Germline CDR1 KGHSH, CDR2 LQKENI. Here the CDR3 reads CASSSSTYLSTEAFF. In nucleotides, the CDR3 is TGTGCCAGCTCTTCCTCTACCTATCTCTCTACTGAAGCTTTCTTT.

This clone is termed large. The genes are TRBV7-9 and TRBJ1-2, with D tentatively TRBD1 (5 bases). CDR1 and CDR2 from the germline V gene are SEHNR and FQNEAQ (reference sequence). CDR3 length: 15 amino acids. Trimming stripped 1 base from V and 4 bases from J, with 13 bases between. The chain's CDR3 is CASSLDGSGGYGYTF. The CDR3 bases are TGTGCCAGCAGCTTAGACGGAAGCGGGGGCTATGGCTACACCTTC.

The J gene is TRBJ2-5, the V gene TRBV7-4; 13 bases agree with TRBD2. Germline CDR1 SGHVT, CDR2 SQSDAQ. CDR3 size: 17 residues. Trimming removed 4 bases from V and 5 bases from J; junction bases left unmatched: 10. The chain's CDR3 is CASSSGLAGELRETQYF. The DNA of the CDR3 is TGTGCCAGCAGCTCAGGACTAGCGGGGGAGTTGCGGGAGACCCAGTACTTC.

This clone occurred once. This chain links TRBV2 with TRBJ2-7, with 8 bases aligning to TRBD1. The CDR3 is 15 residues long. Germline trimming cut 4 bases from V and 4 bases from J; bases unmatched to any gene: 9. CDR1 is SNHLY, CDR2 FYNNEI, per germline. For the CDR3, the DNA is TGTGCCAGCAGTGTTTGGACAGGGTCAGGTTACGAGCAGTACGTC. It codes for CASSVWTGSGYEQYV.

This sequence joins TRBV7-9 and TRBJ1-4, with D tentatively TRBD1 (5 bases). The V gene lost 7 bases and the J gene lost 6 bases, with 12 bases spanning the gap. In germline, CDR1 is SEHNR, CDR2 FQNEAQ (reference sequence). This CDR3 comprises 13 residues. The CDR3 sequence: CASTKGGDEKLFF. DNA for the CDR3: TGTGCCAGCACGAAAGGAGGGGATGAAAAACTGTTTTTT. Looking up the rest from reference TRBV7-9 and TRBJ1-4 gives the full variable domain: DTGVSQNPRHKITKRGQNVTFRCDPISEHNRLYWYRQTLGQGPEFLTYFQNEAQLEKSRLLSDRFSAERPKGSFSTLEIQRTEQGDSAMYLCASTKGGDEKLFFGSGTQLSVL.

This clone was detected only a few times. The chain recombines TRBV5-1 with TRBJ2-1; D is perhaps TRBD1 (5 bases). Germline V gene data show CDR1 as SGHRS and CDR2 as YFSETQ. CDR3 length equals 18 residues. Trimming removed 0 bases from V and 0 bases from J, with 16 bases in between. The CDR3 spells CASSLAAGHFYSYNEQFF. The CDR3 region has the DNA TGCGCCAGCAGCTTGGCGGCTGGACACTTCTACTCCTACAATGAGCAGTTCTTC.

The chain carries TRBV18 and TRBJ1-5; D remains unclear. This CDR3 is 13 amino acids long. The germline V gene encodes CDR1 KGHSH and CDR2 LQKENI. The V end lost 6 bases, the J end lost 5 bases, and 11 bases lay between the germline ends. CDR3 region: CASSEGLDQPQHF. The CDR3 nucleotides are TGTGCCAGCTCGGAGGGATTGGATCAGCCCCAGCATTTT.

The CDR3 reads CASSNGLAGGGETQYF. Written as DNA, the CDR3 is TGTGCCAGCAGCAATGGACTAGCGGGGGGGGGAGAGACCCAGTACTTC. V gene TRBV9 combines with J gene TRBJ2-5; TRBD2 agrees at 15 bases. J was trimmed by 4 bases and V by 4 bases; bases with no gene match: 5. Germline V gives CDR1 SGDLS, CDR2 YYNGEE. This CDR3 has 16 amino acids.

This clone was counted a few times. This chain uses TRBV5-1 with TRBJ2-5; 11 nucleotides line up with TRBD2. V lost 0 bases, J lost 3 bases, and 1 base stayed unmatched. The CDR3 covers 15 residues. Germline V gives CDR1 SGHRS, CDR2 YFSETQ. CDR3 residues: CASSLETSGEETQYF. CDR3 nucleotides: TGCGCCAGCAGCTTGGAGACTAGCGGGGAAGAGACCCAGTACTTC.

This CDR3 is CAISEPPAQYF. The CDR3 DNA reads as TGTGCCATCAGTGAGCCCCCGGCGCAGTATTTT. The chain couples TRBV10-3 to TRBJ2-3; D remains ambiguous. CDR3 size: 11 residues. Trimming pared 2 bases from V and 10 bases from J, leaving 7 bases between. CDR1 is ENHRY, CDR2 SYGVKD, per germline.

About this clone itself: Other DNA sequences in this specimen translate into the identical CDR3. The chain employs TRBV4-2 and TRBJ2-1, with 11 positions matching TRBD2. Looked up from germline, CDR1 is LGHNA and CDR2 is YNFKEQ. The CDR3 has 15 amino acids. V dropped 2 bases and J dropped 5; count of bases not matched to a gene: 2. The CDR3 reads CASSQLAGGNNEQFF. In nucleotides, the CDR3 is TGTGCCAGCAGCCAATTAGCGGGGGGGAACAATGAGCAGTTCTTC.

The chain recombines TRBV28 with TRBJ1-2; 7 nucleotides match TRBD1. The V and J ends lost 6 bases and 7 bases, in that order; junction bases with no gene match: 8. Germline values: CDR1 MDHEN, CDR2 SYDVKM. The CDR3 covers 13 residues. CDR3 sequence: CASSRQGFVGYTF. The CDR3 nucleotides read TGTGCCAGCAGCCGACAGGGATTCGTTGGCTACACCTTC.

The V call is TRBV29-1, the J call TRBJ2-5, with D perhaps TRBD2 (7 bases). Between the trimmed V and J ends, which lost 6 bases and 7 bases, there was a span of 21 bases. The CDR3 is 14 amino acids. Germline V gene data show CDR1 as SQVTM and CDR2 as ANQGSEA. CDR3 DNA sequence: TGCAGCGTGGACAGAGCCAGGGAGGGAGGGACCCAGTACTTC. Protein sequence: CSVDRAREGGTQYF.

This clone was recorded a few times. This chain connects TRBV19 to TRBJ2-3; 7 bases agree with TRBD2. The length of the CDR3 is 16 residues. From germline, CDR1 is LNHDA and CDR2 SQIVND (reference sequence). Trimming removed 6 bases from V and 1 base from J; junction bases left unmatched: 10. CDR3 sequence: CASSLLAGEGTDTQYF. In nucleotides, the CDR3 is TGTGCCAGTAGCCTTTTGGCGGGGGAGGGCACAGATACGCAGTATTTT.